The rows below give T cell receptor beta chains drawn from one sample of a study of OX40 agonist ivuxolimab in advanced cancers. The data were produced by immunoSEQ multiplex PCR, yet TCRdb's version contains in-frame clones alone and is incomplete. In the table there are about 19,000 clones, approximately 90% of which are singletons. Sequencing used CD4+ or CD8+ T cells sorted from blood, obtained in a trial of the OX40 agonist ivuxolimab. These TCRs come from an adult with an advanced solid tumor such as melanoma, head and neck, liver or kidney cancer. CDR3s include the opening cysteine and the closing phenylalanine or tryptophan. Each record gives: V gene, J gene, D gene, clone size, CDR3 protein, CDR3 DNA. D genes are given only for firm matches. Clone size is given for some rows only: seen once, a few or many times, or a class if the clone is expanded.

v_call: TRBV5-6; j_call: TRBJ2-6; d_call: NA; clone_size: NA; cdr3_aa: CASSLLGANVLTF; cdr3_nt: TGTGCCAGCAGCTTGCTAGGGGCCAACGTCCTGACTTTC
v_call: TRBV7-9; j_call: TRBJ1-1; d_call: NA; clone_size: NA; cdr3_aa: CASSPSAGEAFF; cdr3_nt: TGTGCCAGCAGCCCCTCGGCAGGTGAAGCTTTCTTT
v_call: TRBV6-5; j_call: TRBJ2-4; d_call: NA; clone_size: NA; cdr3_aa: CASRAGLLAKNIQYF; cdr3_nt: TGTGCCAGCAGGGCAGGGCTCCTAGCCAAAAACATTCAGTACTTC
v_call: TRBV7-9; j_call: TRBJ2-7; d_call: NA; clone_size: NA; cdr3_aa: CASSLGRTLDEQYF; cdr3_nt: TGTGCCAGCAGCTTAGGCCGGACTTTAGACGAGCAGTACTTC
v_call: TRBV11-2; j_call: TRBJ1-1; d_call: NA; clone_size: NA; cdr3_aa: CASSLGSGSSMNTEAFF; cdr3_nt: TGTGCCAGCAGCTTAGGATCAGGCAGTTCCATGAACACTGAAGCTTTCTTT
v_call: TRBV10-2; j_call: TRBJ1-1; d_call: NA; clone_size: NA; cdr3_aa: CASSESPVNTEAFF; cdr3_nt: TGCGCCAGCAGTGAGTCGCCGGTAAACACTGAAGCTTTCTTT
v_call: TRBV27; j_call: TRBJ2-1; d_call: NA; clone_size: NA; cdr3_aa: CASTLRANNEQFF; cdr3_nt: TGTGCCAGCACCCTACGAGCAAACAATGAGCAGTTCTTC
v_call: TRBV5-5; j_call: TRBJ2-1; d_call: NA; clone_size: NA; cdr3_aa: CASSLERVDEQFF; cdr3_nt: TGTGCCAGCAGCTTGGAGCGGGTGGATGAGCAGTTCTTC
v_call: TRBV5-6; j_call: TRBJ2-7; d_call: NA; clone_size: NA; cdr3_aa: CASTRPSLSYEQYF; cdr3_nt: TGTGCCAGCACCCGCCCCAGCCTATCCTACGAGCAGTACTTC
v_call: TRBV11-2; j_call: TRBJ1-5; d_call: TRBD1; clone_size: NA; cdr3_aa: CASSEEGQGDQPQHF; cdr3_nt: TGTGCCAGCAGCGAAGAGGGACAGGGGGATCAGCCCCAGCATTTT
v_call: TRBV27; j_call: TRBJ2-2; d_call: NA; clone_size: NA; cdr3_aa: CASSLEYTGELFF; cdr3_nt: TGTGCCAGCAGTTTGGAGTACACCGGGGAGCTGTTTTTT
v_call: TRBV5-6; j_call: TRBJ2-3; d_call: NA; clone_size: NA; cdr3_aa: CASSSRGNWSPDTQYF; cdr3_nt: TGTGCCAGCAGCTCGCGTGGGAATTGGTCTCCAGATACGCAGTATTTT
v_call: TRBV6-5; j_call: TRBJ2-1; d_call: NA; clone_size: NA; cdr3_aa: CASSLSWSGGPEQFF; cdr3_nt: TGTGCCAGCAGTTTGTCATGGAGCGGAGGTCCTGAGCAGTTCTTC
v_call: TRBV27; j_call: TRBJ1-2; d_call: TRBD1; clone_size: few; cdr3_aa: CASRWTGGNYGYTF; cdr3_nt: TGTGCCAGCAGATGGACAGGGGGCAACTATGGCTACACCTTC
v_call: TRBV1; j_call: TRBJ2-2; d_call: NA; clone_size: NA; cdr3_aa: CTSKAHRTNVGELFF; cdr3_nt: TGCACCAGCAAGGCTCACAGGACTAATGTCGGGGAGCTGTTTTTT
v_call: TRBV27; j_call: TRBJ2-1; d_call: TRBD2; clone_size: NA; cdr3_aa: CASTPLSGSRYEQFF; cdr3_nt: TGTGCCAGCACCCCTCTTAGCGGGAGTCGCTATGAGCAGTTCTTC
v_call: TRBV4-2; j_call: TRBJ1-4; d_call: TRBD1; clone_size: NA; cdr3_aa: CASRGHRGANEKLFF; cdr3_nt: TGTGCCAGCAGGGGTCACAGGGGCGCTAATGAAAAACTGTTTTTT
v_call: TRBV7-2; j_call: TRBJ1-2; d_call: NA; clone_size: NA; cdr3_aa: CASSLNRAAGYTF; cdr3_nt: TGTGCCAGCAGCCTGAATCGAGCGGCTGGCTACACCTTC
v_call: TRBV10-3; j_call: TRBJ2-1; d_call: NA; clone_size: NA; cdr3_aa: CAIKQDNEQFF; cdr3_nt: TGTGCCATCAAGCAGGACAATGAGCAGTTCTTC
v_call: TRBV5-6; j_call: TRBJ1-4; d_call: NA; clone_size: NA; cdr3_aa: CASSLVRDEKLFF; cdr3_nt: TGTGCCAGCAGCTTGGTCAGGGATGAAAAACTGTTTTTT
v_call: TRBV6-4; j_call: TRBJ2-2; d_call: TRBD1; clone_size: medium-sized; cdr3_aa: CASSDRSGTEGGELFF; cdr3_nt: TGTGCCAGCAGTGACAGGTCCGGGACAGAAGGCGGGGAGCTGTTTTTT
v_call: TRBV7-9; j_call: TRBJ1-1; d_call: NA; clone_size: medium-sized; cdr3_aa: CASSLAEGMNTEAFF; cdr3_nt: TGTGCCAGCAGCTTAGCGGAGGGTATGAACACTGAAGCTTTCTTT
v_call: TRBV4-1; j_call: TRBJ1-5; d_call: NA; clone_size: NA; cdr3_aa: CASSELGGTDQPQHF; cdr3_nt: TGCGCCAGCAGTGAGTTGGGAGGGACTGATCAGCCCCAGCATTTT
v_call: TRBV28; j_call: TRBJ2-1; d_call: TRBD2; clone_size: NA; cdr3_aa: CASSPARGGPEMPYNEQFF; cdr3_nt: TGTGCCAGCAGTCCCGCGCGGGGGGGCCCGGAGATGCCCTACAATGAGCAGTTCTTC
v_call: TRBV6-6; j_call: TRBJ1-5; d_call: TRBD1; clone_size: NA; cdr3_aa: CASSSGQEAQPQHF; cdr3_nt: TGTGCCAGCAGTTCGGGACAGGAGGCTCAGCCCCAGCATTTT
v_call: TRBV19; j_call: TRBJ1-5; d_call: NA; clone_size: NA; cdr3_aa: CASNYRDGILAQHF; cdr3_nt: NA
v_call: TRBV5-6; j_call: TRBJ1-1; d_call: NA; clone_size: NA; cdr3_aa: CASSLSSNTEAFF; cdr3_nt: TGTGCCAGCAGCTTATCATCGAACACTGAAGCTTTCTTT
v_call: TRBV6-5; j_call: TRBJ2-5; d_call: NA; clone_size: NA; cdr3_aa: CASSSGRVQETQYF; cdr3_nt: TGTGCCAGCAGTTCGGGGCGGGTCCAAGAGACCCAGTACTTC
v_call: TRBV6-4; j_call: TRBJ1-6; d_call: TRBD1; clone_size: NA; cdr3_aa: CASRGDRGLSSPLHF; cdr3_nt: TGTGCCAGTAGAGGGGACAGGGGGCTCAGTTCACCCCTCCACTTT
v_call: TRBV27; j_call: TRBJ2-7; d_call: TRBD2; clone_size: NA; cdr3_aa: CASSLLGGGFYEQYF; cdr3_nt: TGTGCCAGCAGTTTACTCGGCGGGGGATTCTACGAGCAGTACTTC
v_call: TRBV11-2; j_call: TRBJ2-5; d_call: NA; clone_size: medium-sized; cdr3_aa: CASSRDPVLQETQYF; cdr3_nt: TGTGCCAGCAGCCGCGACCCAGTCCTCCAAGAGACCCAGTACTTC
v_call: TRBV7-9; j_call: TRBJ2-3; d_call: NA; clone_size: NA; cdr3_aa: CASSTSLVRGDTQYF; cdr3_nt: TGTGCCAGCAGCACCAGCCTCGTTCGAGGGGATACGCAGTATTTT
v_call: TRBV30; j_call: TRBJ1-1; d_call: NA; clone_size: few; cdr3_aa: CAWSRPPEAEAFF; cdr3_nt: TGTGCCTGGAGTCGGCCGCCCGAAGCCGAAGCTTTCTTT
v_call: TRBV19; j_call: TRBJ2-3; d_call: TRBD2; clone_size: NA; cdr3_aa: CASSILASGTDTQYF; cdr3_nt: TGTGCCAGTAGTATCCTCGCTAGCGGGACAGATACGCAGTATTTT
v_call: TRBV19; j_call: TRBJ1-1; d_call: NA; clone_size: NA; cdr3_aa: CASIGASRGEAFF; cdr3_nt: TGTGCCAGTATAGGGGCTTCAAGGGGTGAAGCTTTCTTT
v_call: TRBV19; j_call: TRBJ1-2; d_call: NA; clone_size: few; cdr3_aa: CASSSQGFDGYTF; cdr3_nt: TGTGCCAGTAGTTCGCAGGGGTTCGATGGCTACACCTTC
v_call: TRBV5-1; j_call: TRBJ2-3; d_call: NA; clone_size: NA; cdr3_aa: CASSLELFTDTQYF; cdr3_nt: TGCGCCAGCAGCTTGGAACTCTTTACAGATACGCAGTATTTT
v_call: TRBV5-8; j_call: TRBJ2-5; d_call: NA; clone_size: NA; cdr3_aa: CASSLNGQETQYF; cdr3_nt: TGTGCCAGCAGCTTGAACGGACAAGAGACCCAGTACTTC
v_call: TRBV30; j_call: TRBJ2-7; d_call: NA; clone_size: NA; cdr3_aa: CAWSLTRYEQYF; cdr3_nt: TGTGCCTGGAGTCTCACCCGGTACGAGCAGTACTTC
v_call: TRBV6-6; j_call: TRBJ1-1; d_call: NA; clone_size: NA; cdr3_aa: CASSYSANTEAFF; cdr3_nt: TGTGCCAGCAGTTACTCGGCGAACACTGAAGCTTTCTTT
v_call: TRBV27; j_call: TRBJ1-5; d_call: NA; clone_size: few; cdr3_aa: CASTPGSRGNQPQHF; cdr3_nt: TGTGCCAGCACGCCGGGCTCGAGGGGAAATCAGCCCCAGCATTTT
v_call: TRBV5-1; j_call: TRBJ2-3; d_call: NA; clone_size: once; cdr3_aa: CASNPHLVSRGKIADTQYF; cdr3_nt: TGCGCCAGCAACCCCCACCTAGTCAGTAGAGGGAAGATTGCAGATACGCAGTATTTT
v_call: TRBV11-1; j_call: TRBJ1-1; d_call: TRBD1; clone_size: NA; cdr3_aa: CASSVRTGQLGTEAFF; cdr3_nt: TGTGCCAGCAGCGTTCGGACAGGACAGCTGGGGACTGAAGCTTTCTTT
v_call: TRBV11-2; j_call: TRBJ2-5; d_call: TRBD1; clone_size: once; cdr3_aa: CASSPGQKFQETQYF; cdr3_nt: TGTGCCAGCAGCCCGGGACAGAAATTCCAAGAGACCCAGTACTTC
v_call: TRBV19; j_call: TRBJ2-5; d_call: TRBD2; clone_size: NA; cdr3_aa: CASSISGRGAETQYF; cdr3_nt: TGTGCCAGTAGTATCAGCGGGAGGGGAGCTGAGACCCAGTACTTC
v_call: TRBV15; j_call: TRBJ1-1; d_call: NA; clone_size: NA; cdr3_aa: CATSLNGENTEAFF; cdr3_nt: TGTGCCACCAGCCTGAACGGGGAGAACACTGAAGCTTTCTTT
v_call: TRBV5-4; j_call: TRBJ1-6; d_call: NA; clone_size: medium-sized; cdr3_aa: CASSSRDTGRNSPLHF; cdr3_nt: TGTGCCAGCAGCTCCCGGGACACTGGACGTAATTCACCCCTCCACTTT
v_call: TRBV6-5; j_call: TRBJ2-4; d_call: TRBD1; clone_size: NA; cdr3_aa: CASTDRLGDIQYF; cdr3_nt: TGTGCCAGCACGGACAGGCTGGGGGACATTCAGTACTTC
v_call: TRBV7-8; j_call: TRBJ2-2; d_call: NA; clone_size: once; cdr3_aa: CASSLSARSNTGELFF; cdr3_nt: TGTGCCAGCAGCTTAAGTGCACGCTCGAACACCGGGGAGCTGTTTTTT